These 24 T cell receptor beta chains were sequenced from one sample in a study of blood T cell repertoires in COVID-19. Repertoires were generated with immunoSEQ multiplex PCR, while TCRdb's copy carries only in-frame clones and drops some. The data contain more than 100,000 clones, 80% to 90% of them singletons. Sequences were obtained from peripheral blood. The receptor source for this set is an older woman with acute or convalescent COVID-19.

The J gene is TRBJ1-6, the V gene TRBV2; D not resolved. Germline V gives CDR1 SNHLY, CDR2 FYNNEI. This CDR3 is 15 amino acids long. Trimming stripped 0 bases from V and 7 bases from J, with 10 bases between. CDR3 coding DNA: TGTGCCAGCAGTGAAGCGCTGCGGCCGAATTCACCCCTCCACTTT. As protein: CASSEALRPNSPLHF.

This clone was picked up a small number of times. The chain recombines TRBV6-5 with TRBJ1-2, with TRBD1 matching over 7 bases. The CDR3 runs to 13 residues. The ends lost 5 bases at V and 3 bases at J; junction bases unmatched: 3. Germline V lookup: CDR1 MNHEY, CDR2 SVGAGI. In DNA, the CDR3 is TGTGCCAGCAGTATACAGGGGTACTATGGCTACACCTTC. Translated, it gives CASSIQGYYGYTF.

This clone was counted between two and nine times. The chain joins TRBV28 to TRBJ1-6; tentative D call: TRBD1 (5 bases). The germline CDR1 and CDR2 sequences are MDHEN and SYDVKM. The CDR3 is 15 residues long. V dropped 4 bases and J dropped 10 bases, with 17 bases sitting between them. DNA of the CDR3: TGTGCCAGCAGTTCCCCGGGGGAGGGGCACTCACCCCTCCACTTT. Protein product: CASSSPGEGHSPLHF.

The V and J genes are TRBV28 and TRBJ2-2; 8 bases map to TRBD2. Germline lookup yields CDR1 MDHEN and CDR2 SYDVKM. J lost 4 bases, V lost 6 bases, and 13 bases had no gene match. CDR3 length equals 17 residues. The chain's CDR3 is CASSPGSAGAGTGELFF. CDR3 nucleotide sequence: TGTGCCAGCAGCCCCGGGTCAGCGGGGGCGGGCACCGGGGAGCTGTTTTTT.

This clone was recorded only once. The chain joins TRBV5-1 to TRBJ2-1, with D hard to call. Germline V gives CDR1 SGHRS, CDR2 YFSETQ. V gave up 3 bases and J gave up 3 bases, with 7 bases separating them. The CDR3 contains 13 residues. In DNA, the CDR3 is TGCGCCAGCAGCTCCGACATCTACAATGAGCAGTTCTTC. Translated, it gives CASSSDIYNEQFF.

The chain links TRBV24-1 to TRBJ2-2, with 10 bases matching TRBD2. The CDR3 consists of 20 residues. V was clipped by 0 bases and J by 2 bases; unmatched bases: 11. Per germline, CDR1 KGHDR and CDR2 SFDVKD. In DNA, the CDR3 is TGTGCCACCAGTGATTTGGGGGCGGGACTAGCGTTAAGAAACACCGGGGAGCTGTTTTTT. Its protein is CATSDLGAGLALRNTGELFF.

This chain uses TRBV6-5 with TRBJ1-6, with a tentative D call TRBD1 (5 bases). Germline V gene data show CDR1 as MNHEY and CDR2 as SVGAGI. The length of the CDR3 is 14 residues. Trimming stripped 6 bases from V and 7 bases from J, with 13 bases between. CDR3 bases: TGTGCCAGCAGAGCAAGGGACTCAAATTCACCCCTCCACTTT. It specifies CASRARDSNSPLHF.

The rearrangement links TRBV5-8 to TRBJ2-7; 11 bases line up with TRBD2. V gave up 1 base and J gave up 5 bases; unmatched junction bases: 5. The CDR3 runs 15 residues. The germline CDR1 and CDR2 sequences are SGHTS and YDEGEE. DNA for the CDR3: TGTGCCAGCAGCTTGAGGCTAGCGGGGGGCCACGAGCAGTACTTC. It codes for CASSLRLAGGHEQYF.

The rearrangement joins TRBV2 to TRBJ2-2, with 7 bases matching TRBD1. Germline CDR1 is SNHLY and CDR2 is FYNNEI. This CDR3 has 13 residues. Germline trimming cut 6 bases from V and 7 bases from J; bases unmatched to any gene: 5. CDR3 loop: CASRGQVSGELFF. The CDR3 nucleotides are TGTGCCAGCAGAGGACAGGTTAGCGGGGAGCTGTTTTTT.

The chain couples TRBV18 to TRBJ1-4; tentatively, D is TRBD1 (6 bases). Deletions cut 3 bases from V and 3 bases from J, with 11 bases between. CDR3 length: 15 amino acids. Germline assignment: CDR1 KGHSH and CDR2 LQKENI. The CDR3 sequence is CASSPRQAPNEKLFF. CDR3 bases: TGTGCCAGCTCACCCCGACAGGCCCCTAATGAAAAACTGTTTTTT.

The CDR3 nucleotides are TGTGCCACCAGTGGACTTAGCTCTGGGGCCAACGTCCTGACTTTC. Translation gives CATSGLSSGANVLTF. This chain connects TRBV24-1 to TRBJ2-6; D ambiguous. Germline V gene data show CDR1 as KGHDR and CDR2 as SFDVKD. The CDR3 contains 15 residues. V lost 5 bases and J lost 0, with 7 bases in between.

The CDR3 nucleotides read TGTGCCAGCAGTTTAAGTAGCGGGGTTGCAGAGACCCAGTACTTC. Amino acid sequence: CASSLSSGVAETQYF. This chain joins TRBV27 and TRBJ2-5; 8 bases agree with TRBD2. This CDR3 spans 15 amino acids. Per germline, CDR1 MNHEY and CDR2 SMNVEV (reference sequence). The trim removed 2 bases at V and 4 bases at J, leaving 6 bases unmatched.

The CDR3 nucleotides are TGTGCCAGCAGTCCCCGGACTAGCGGGGCGTCCTACGAGCAGTACTTC. Translating it yields CASSPRTSGASYEQYF. This chain links TRBV2 with TRBJ2-7; 12 bases align to TRBD2. The J segment lost 1 base and the V segment lost 5 bases, leaving 6 bases of the junction unmatched. The CDR3 is 16 amino acids. Per germline, CDR1 SNHLY and CDR2 FYNNEI.

The chain links TRBV19 to TRBJ1-5; D is uncertain. Germline CDR1 and CDR2: LNHDA and SQIVND (reference sequence). The germline V and J ends were trimmed by 7 bases and 4 bases, with 14 bases remaining between them. The CDR3 is 14 residues long. CDR3 nucleotide sequence: TGTGCCAGTAACCCGGAGTGGAAAAATCAGCCCCAGCATTTT. Translation: CASNPEWKNQPQHF.

V gene TRBV10-1 combines with J gene TRBJ2-7, with 8 nucleotides matching TRBD1. Germline CDR1 reads WNHNN; CDR2 reads SYGVQD (reference sequence). V was clipped by 6 bases and J by 5 bases; unmatched bases: 6. The CDR3 contains 13 residues. The CDR3 DNA reads TGCGCCAGCAGGGTCGCAGGGGGCGACGAGCAGTACTTC. Translated: CASRVAGGDEQYF.

This clone was recorded a few times. The rearrangement uses TRBV12-3 or TRBV12-4 and TRBJ1-2; unclear D gene. The CDR3 spans 13 residues. V lost 6 bases and J 3 bases, leaving 11 bases between the germline ends. The chain's CDR3 is CASSPGGDYGYTF. For the CDR3, the DNA is TGTGCCAGCAGCCCCGGAGGAGACTATGGCTACACCTTC.

The chain employs TRBV20-1 and TRBJ2-3; D not resolved. Germline CDR1 and CDR2: DFQATT and SNEGSKA (reference sequence). CDR3 length equals 11 residues. The V and J ends lost 6 bases and 5 bases respectively, with 9 bases between them. CDR3 nucleotide sequence: TGCAGTGCCACCCCGGGAGATACGCAGTATTTT. Protein: CSATPGDTQYF.

The rearrangement joins TRBV3-1 (or the pseudogene TRBV3-2) to TRBJ1-3; perhaps TRBD1 as D (5 bases). V lost 8 bases to trimming and J lost 7 bases, with 12 bases between them. The CDR3 runs 12 residues. The V gene's germline CDR1 is LGHDT and CDR2 YNNKEL (reference sequence). The CDR3 here is CASGLQENTIYF. In nucleotides, the CDR3 is TGTGCCAGCGGATTACAGGAGAACACCATATATTTT.

The genes are TRBV2 and TRBJ2-3; 8 nucleotides match TRBD1. CDR1 SNHLY and CDR2 FYNNEI come from the germline V gene. Trimming cost V 4 bases and J 3 bases; bases outside gene matches: 6. CDR3 size: 15 residues. CDR3 sequence (DNA): TGTGCCAGCAGTGCCGGACAGGGTACGACAGATACGCAGTATTTT. It encodes CASSAGQGTTDTQYF.

The chain is built from TRBV6-2 or TRBV6-3 and TRBJ1-1, with 12 bases identical to TRBD1. Trimming removed 4 bases from V and 5 bases from J; junction bases left unmatched: 8. Per germline, CDR1 MNHEY and CDR2 SVGEGT. This CDR3 has 16 residues. This chain's CDR3 is CASSSRGQGAGTEAFF. The CDR3 DNA follows: TGTGCCAGCAGTTCGCGGGGACAGGGGGCTGGAACTGAAGCTTTCTTT.

The V and J genes are TRBV20-1 and TRBJ2-2; 13 bases map to TRBD2. With V trimmed by 3 bases and J by 0 bases, 7 bases remained unmatched. The CDR3 covers 18 residues. Germline assignment: CDR1 DFQATT and CDR2 SNEGSKA (reference sequence). CDR3 region: CSASGWTSGGSNTGELFF. DNA for the CDR3: TGCAGTGCTAGTGGGTGGACTAGCGGGGGCTCGAACACCGGGGAGCTGTTTTTT.

This rearrangement joins TRBV19 to TRBJ1-2; 7 nucleotides align to TRBD1. V shed 8 bases, J shed 10 bases, and the junction held 7 bases outside the gene matches. CDR1 and CDR2 (germline): LNHDA, SQIVND (reference sequence). This CDR3 has 11 residues. The CDR3 sequence: CASSQGQYYTF. For the CDR3, the DNA is TGTGCCAGTTCACAGGGGCAGTACTACACCTTC.

The V gene is TRBV6-5, the J gene TRBJ2-7; 7 positions match TRBD1. The V gene's germline CDR1 is MNHEY and CDR2 SVGAGI. The CDR3 sequence is 16 residues long. V was clipped by 0 bases and J by 6 bases; unmatched bases: 11. The CDR3 DNA sequence: TGTGCCAGCAGTTACTCGATAGGGACAGTAGGGGCCGAGCAGTACTTC. Protein sequence: CASSYSIGTVGAEQYF.

The V call is TRBV28, the J call TRBJ2-3; tentatively, D is TRBD2 (5 bases). The CDR3 length is 15 residues. V was clipped by 7 bases and J by 2 bases, with 16 bases between them. In germline, CDR1 is MDHEN, CDR2 SYDVKM. For the CDR3, the DNA is TGTGCCAGCACCCAAAGAGGGTTTTCCACAGATACGCAGTATTTT. Translation: CASTQRGFSTDTQYF.